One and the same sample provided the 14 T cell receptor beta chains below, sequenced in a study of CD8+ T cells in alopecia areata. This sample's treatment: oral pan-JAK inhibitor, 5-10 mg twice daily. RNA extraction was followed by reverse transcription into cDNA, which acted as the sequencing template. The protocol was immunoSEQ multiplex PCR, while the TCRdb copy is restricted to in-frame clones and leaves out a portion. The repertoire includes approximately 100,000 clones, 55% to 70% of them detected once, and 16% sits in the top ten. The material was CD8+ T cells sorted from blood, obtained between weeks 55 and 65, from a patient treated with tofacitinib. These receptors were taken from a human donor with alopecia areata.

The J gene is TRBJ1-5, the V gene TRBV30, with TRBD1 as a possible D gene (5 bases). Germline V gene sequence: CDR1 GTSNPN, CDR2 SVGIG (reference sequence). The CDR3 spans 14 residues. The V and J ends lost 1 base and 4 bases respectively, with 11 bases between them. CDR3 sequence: CAWSDLGTNQPQHF. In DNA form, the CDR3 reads TGTGCCTGGAGTGATCTAGGGACGAATCAGCCCCAGCATTTT.

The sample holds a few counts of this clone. The CDR3 DNA is TGTGCCAGCAGCCTCGGACCGGAAAAACTGTTTTTT. Its protein product is CASSLGPEKLFF. The chain employs TRBV7-9 and TRBJ1-4; unclear D gene. CDR1 is SEHNR and CDR2 is FQNEAQ in the germline V gene (reference sequence). Trimming took 5 bases from V and 8 from J, leaving 9 bases between them. CDR3 length: 12 residues.

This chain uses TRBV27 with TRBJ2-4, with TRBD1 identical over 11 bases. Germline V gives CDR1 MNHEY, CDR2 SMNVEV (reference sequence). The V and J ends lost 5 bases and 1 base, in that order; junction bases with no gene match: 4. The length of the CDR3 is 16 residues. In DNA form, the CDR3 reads TGTGCCAGCAGTCCGGGACAGGGGGAGGCCAAAAACATTCAGTACTTC. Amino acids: CASSPGQGEAKNIQYF.

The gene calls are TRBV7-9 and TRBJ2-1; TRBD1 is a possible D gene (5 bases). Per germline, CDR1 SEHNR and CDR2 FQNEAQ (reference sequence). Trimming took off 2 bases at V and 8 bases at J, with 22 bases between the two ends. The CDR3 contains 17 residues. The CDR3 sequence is CASSLPSTGPLLDEQFF. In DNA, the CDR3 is TGTGCCAGCAGCTTACCGAGCACAGGCCCTTTACTCGATGAGCAGTTCTTC.

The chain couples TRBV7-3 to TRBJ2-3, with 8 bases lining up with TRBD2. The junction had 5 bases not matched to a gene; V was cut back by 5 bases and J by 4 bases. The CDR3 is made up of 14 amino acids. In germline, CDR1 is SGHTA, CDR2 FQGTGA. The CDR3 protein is CASSPGGPADTQYF. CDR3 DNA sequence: TGTGCCAGCAGCCCGGGGGGGCCTGCAGATACGCAGTATTTT. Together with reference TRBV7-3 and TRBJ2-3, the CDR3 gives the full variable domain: GAGVSQTPSNKVTEKGKYVELRCDPISGHTALYWYRQSLGQGPEFLIYFQGTGAADDSGLPNDRFFAVRPEGSVSTLKIQRTERGDSAVYLCASSPGGPADTQYFGPGTRLTVL.

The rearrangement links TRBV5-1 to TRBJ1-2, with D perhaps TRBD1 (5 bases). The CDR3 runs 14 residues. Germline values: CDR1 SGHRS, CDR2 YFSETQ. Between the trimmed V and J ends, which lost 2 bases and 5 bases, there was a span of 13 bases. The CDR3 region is CASSFSAGTYGYTF. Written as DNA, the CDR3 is TGCGCCAGCAGCTTTTCCGCAGGGACTTATGGCTACACCTTC.

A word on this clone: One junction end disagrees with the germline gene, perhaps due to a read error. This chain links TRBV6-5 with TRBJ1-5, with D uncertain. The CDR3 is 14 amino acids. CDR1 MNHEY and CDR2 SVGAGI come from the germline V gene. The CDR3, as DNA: TGTGCCAGCGGGCAGGACCGTAGCGATCAGCCCCAGCATTTT. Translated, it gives CASGQDRSDQPQHF.

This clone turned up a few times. In DNA form, the CDR3 reads TGCAGCGTTGCGGTTGATGGGGGCGACTATGGCTACACCTTC. Translating gives CSVAVDGGDYGYTF. This chain links TRBV29-1 with TRBJ1-2, with D perhaps TRBD1 (6 bases). Germline-derived CDR1 and CDR2 are SQVTM and ANQGSEA. V lost 4 bases and J lost 3, with 15 bases in between. This CDR3 has 14 amino acids.

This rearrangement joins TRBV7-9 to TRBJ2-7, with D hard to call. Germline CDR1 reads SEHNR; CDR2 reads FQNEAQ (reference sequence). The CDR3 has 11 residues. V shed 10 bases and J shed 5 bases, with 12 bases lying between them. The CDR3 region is CATGVDHEQYF. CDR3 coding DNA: TGTGCCACCGGAGTGGACCACGAGCAGTACTTC.

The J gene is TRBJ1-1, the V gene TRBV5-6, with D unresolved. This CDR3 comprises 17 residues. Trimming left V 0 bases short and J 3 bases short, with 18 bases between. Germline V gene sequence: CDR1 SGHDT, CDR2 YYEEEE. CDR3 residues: CASSLDGVRAHHTEAFF. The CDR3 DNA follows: TGTGCCAGCAGCTTGGATGGGGTAAGGGCTCATCACACTGAAGCTTTCTTT.

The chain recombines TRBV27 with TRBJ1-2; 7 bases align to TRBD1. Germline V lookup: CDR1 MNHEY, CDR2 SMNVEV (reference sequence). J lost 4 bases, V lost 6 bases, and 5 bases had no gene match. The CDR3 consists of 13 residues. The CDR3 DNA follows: TGTGCCAGCAGCTCAGGGACAGTCTATGGCTACACCTTC. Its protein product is CASSSGTVYGYTF.

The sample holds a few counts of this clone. The CDR3 sequence is CASSPGTSGASGTGELFF. In DNA form, the CDR3 reads TGTGCCAGCAGCCCTGGGACTAGCGGGGCCTCCGGAACCGGGGAGCTGTTTTTT. The gene calls are TRBV7-9 and TRBJ2-2, with 13 bases that match TRBD2. The germline V gene encodes CDR1 SEHNR and CDR2 FQNEAQ (reference sequence). V gave up 5 bases and J gave up 5 bases; unmatched junction bases: 11. The CDR3 sequence is 18 residues long.

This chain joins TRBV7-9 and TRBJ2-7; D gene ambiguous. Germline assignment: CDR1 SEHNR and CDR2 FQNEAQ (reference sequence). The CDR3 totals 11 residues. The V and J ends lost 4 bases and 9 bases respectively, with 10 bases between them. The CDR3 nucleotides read TGTGCCAGCAGCTCCCCCACCGTGCAGTACTTC. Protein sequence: CASSSPTVQYF. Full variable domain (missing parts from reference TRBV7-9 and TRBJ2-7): DTGVSQNPRHKITKRGQNVTFRCDPISEHNRLYWYRQTLGQGPEFLTYFQNEAQLEKSRLLSDRFSAERPKGSFSTLEIQRTEQGDSAMYLCASSSPTVQYFGPGTRLTVT.

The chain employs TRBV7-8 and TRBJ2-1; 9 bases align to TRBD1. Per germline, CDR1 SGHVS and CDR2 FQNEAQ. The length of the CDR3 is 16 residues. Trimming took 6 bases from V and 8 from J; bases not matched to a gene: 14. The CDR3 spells CASSPHRDRVRDEQFF. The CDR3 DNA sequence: TGTGCCAGCAGTCCTCACCGGGACAGGGTCCGGGATGAGCAGTTCTTC.